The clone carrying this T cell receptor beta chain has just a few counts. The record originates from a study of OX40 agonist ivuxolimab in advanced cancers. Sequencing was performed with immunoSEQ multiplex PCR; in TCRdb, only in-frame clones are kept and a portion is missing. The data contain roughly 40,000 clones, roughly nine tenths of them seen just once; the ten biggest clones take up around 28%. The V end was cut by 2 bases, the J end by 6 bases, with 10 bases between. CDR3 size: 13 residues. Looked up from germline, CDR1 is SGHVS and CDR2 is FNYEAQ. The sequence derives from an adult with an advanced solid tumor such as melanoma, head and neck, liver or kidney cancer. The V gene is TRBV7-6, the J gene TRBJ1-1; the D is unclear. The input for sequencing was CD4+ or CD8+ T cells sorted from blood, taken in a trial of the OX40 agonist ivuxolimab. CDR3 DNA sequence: TGTGCCAGCAGCTTATCCACTGGCGCTGAAGCTTTCTTT. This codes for CASSLSTGAEAFF.